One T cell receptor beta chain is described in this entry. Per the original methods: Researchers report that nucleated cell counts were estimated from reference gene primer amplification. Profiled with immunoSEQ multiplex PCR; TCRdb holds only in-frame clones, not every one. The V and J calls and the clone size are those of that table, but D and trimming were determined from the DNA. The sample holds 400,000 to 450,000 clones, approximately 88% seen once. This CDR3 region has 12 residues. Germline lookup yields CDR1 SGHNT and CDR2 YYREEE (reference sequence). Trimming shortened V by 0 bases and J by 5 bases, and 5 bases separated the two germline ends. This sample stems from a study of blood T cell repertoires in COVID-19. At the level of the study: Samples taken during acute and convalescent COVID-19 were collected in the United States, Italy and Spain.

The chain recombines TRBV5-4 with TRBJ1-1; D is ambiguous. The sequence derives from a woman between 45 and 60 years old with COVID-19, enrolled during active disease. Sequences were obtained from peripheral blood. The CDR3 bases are TGTGCCAGCAGCTTGGTCCCGACTGAAGCTTTCTTT. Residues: CASSLVPTEAFF. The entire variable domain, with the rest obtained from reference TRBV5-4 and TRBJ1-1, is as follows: ETGVTQSPTHLIKTRGQQVTLRCSSQSGHNTVSWYQQALGQGPQFIFQYYREEENGRGNFPPRFSGLQFPNYSSELNVNALELDDSALYLCASSLVPTEAFFGQGTRLTVV.